The source of this T cell receptor beta chain is a study of blood T cell repertoires in COVID-19. About the research overall: Sites in the United States, Italy and Spain provided acute and convalescent COVID-19 samples.

Germline loops: CDR1 SGDLS, CDR2 YYNGEE. The CDR3 contains 16 residues. Trimming took off 0 bases at V and 4 bases at J, with 16 bases between the two ends. Original handling: Nucleated cell number was recorded as an estimate derived from reference gene primer amplification. Profiling relied on immunoSEQ multiplex PCR, and the TCRdb table lists in-frame clones only, not all of them. The DNA gave D and trimming, while V, J and clone size come from that table. The table shows 210,000 or so clones, with about 88% occurring only once. Sample: peripheral blood. This sequence originates from a woman in her 40s who had recovered from COVID-19. The chain has TRBV9 and TRBJ2-5; the D gene is possibly TRBD1 (6 bases). DNA of the CDR3: TGTGCCAGCAGCGTAGGAATTGGACAGCCAATAGAGACCCAGTACTTC. Protein: CASSVGIGQPIETQYF. Full variable domain (outside the CDR3, taken from reference TRBV9 and TRBJ2-5): DSGVTQTPKHLITATGQRVTLRCSPRSGDLSVYWYQQSLDQGLQFLIQYYNGEERAKGNILERFSAQQFPDLHSELNLSSLELGDSALYFCASSVGIGQPIETQYFGPGTRLLVL.